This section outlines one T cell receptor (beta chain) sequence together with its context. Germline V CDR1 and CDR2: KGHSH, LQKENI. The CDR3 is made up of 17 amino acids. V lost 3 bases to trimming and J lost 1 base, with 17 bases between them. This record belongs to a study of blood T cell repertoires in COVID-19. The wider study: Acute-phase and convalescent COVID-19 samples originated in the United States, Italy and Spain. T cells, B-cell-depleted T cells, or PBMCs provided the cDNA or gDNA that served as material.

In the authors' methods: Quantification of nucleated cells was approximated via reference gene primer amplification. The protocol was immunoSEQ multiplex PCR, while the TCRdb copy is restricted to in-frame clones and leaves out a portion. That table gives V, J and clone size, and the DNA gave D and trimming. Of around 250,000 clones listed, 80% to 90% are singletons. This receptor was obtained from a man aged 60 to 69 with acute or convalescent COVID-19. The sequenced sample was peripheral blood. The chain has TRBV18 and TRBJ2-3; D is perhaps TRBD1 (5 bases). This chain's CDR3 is CASSPDTADIGTDTQYF. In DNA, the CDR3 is TGTGCCAGCTCACCGGACACGGCGGACATAGGCACAGATACGCAGTATTTT.